This T cell receptor beta chain was captured by sequencing in a study of regulatory T cells in long-lasting Graves disease. General study points: Relative to new patients (approximately 1,000), persistent patients exhibited greater sharing of public clonotypes (around 2,800). Newly diagnosed patients had higher TCR diversity than persistent Graves' patients did.

Indicated time point: persistent/refractory GD, antithyroid drugs over 5 years with positive TRAb. The TCR library was made from RNA extracted from PBMCs. Graves' disease diagnoses used American Thyroid Association guidelines. Building of the TCR beta libraries involved iRepertoire HTBI primers and Arm-PCR of CDR3 regions. One entry per CDR3 protein, called by TCRdb with MiXCR from the multiplex PCR reads. The sample carries more than 300,000 distinct CDR3 sequences, 23% recorded once. This clonotype came up many times. The antigen is not known. The sequence came from a woman aged 40-49 years with Graves disease. This specimen was peripheral blood mononuclear cells (PBMCs), taken when the disease was refractory, from a patient treated with antithyroid drugs.

DNA of the CDR3: TGTGCCAGCAGCCGGGGGGGGGGCGAGCAGTACTTC. Protein: CASSRGGGEQYF. The rearrangement uses TRBV12-3 or TRBV12-4 and TRBJ2-7; TRBD2 matches 8 bases. The V and J ends lost 6 bases and 6 bases, in that order; junction bases with no gene match: 4. The CDR3 is 12 residues long.